Following are 28 T cell receptor beta chains from one sample sequenced in a study of blood T cell repertoires in COVID-19. Sequencing was performed with immunoSEQ multiplex PCR; in TCRdb, only in-frame clones are kept and a portion is missing. In the table there are some 230,000 clones, 75% to 90% of which are singletons. Material for sequencing was PBMCs or T cells enriched from blood (not recorded which). These receptors all come from a woman aged 18-29 years in a cohort exposed to, infected with or recovered from COVID-19 (not recorded which).

The table lists this clone with a few counts. The chain couples TRBV23-1 to TRBJ1-5, with TRBD1 matching over 7 bases. Being an ORF, TRBV23-1 has a function that is uncertain. V gave up 8 bases and J gave up 3 bases; unmatched junction bases: 4. The CDR3 runs 13 residues. DNA for the CDR3: TGCGCCAGCCCTCAGGGGGACAATCAGCCCCAGCATTTT. Translated: CASPQGDNQPQHF.

The chain has TRBV24-1 and TRBJ2-1, with 16 bases matching TRBD2. The V gene end was trimmed by 4 bases and the J gene end by 4 bases; junction bases not matched to a gene: 9. The CDR3 has 19 amino acids. Germline CDR1 and CDR2: KGHDR and SFDVKD. CDR3: CATSDRGLAGGPPYNEQFF. CDR3 DNA sequence: TGTGCCACCAGTGACCGGGGACTAGCGGGAGGGCCTCCTTACAATGAGCAGTTCTTC.

The rearrangement joins TRBV9 to TRBJ1-2, with a weak D call TRBD1 (6 bases). Between the trimmed V and J ends, which lost 4 bases and 5 bases, there was a span of 21 bases. The CDR3 sequence is 16 residues long. Germline V gives CDR1 SGDLS, CDR2 YYNGEE. CDR3 region: CASSSTGASPYYGYTF. DNA for the CDR3: TGTGCCAGCAGCTCGACAGGTGCTTCTCCATATTATGGCTACACCTTC.

The chain has TRBV14 and TRBJ1-2; 8 positions agree with TRBD1. The V and J ends lost 6 bases and 2 bases, in that order; junction bases with no gene match: 2. The V gene's germline CDR1 is SGHDN and CDR2 FVKESK. The CDR3 is 13 residues long. The CDR3 here is CASRRTGNYGYTF. The CDR3 DNA is TGTGCCAGCAGACGGACAGGGAACTATGGCTACACCTTC.

The genes are TRBV6-2 or TRBV6-3 and TRBJ2-2; D ambiguous. The CDR3 extends over 13 amino acids. Per the germline V gene, CDR1 is MNHEY and CDR2 is SVGEGT. V lost 1 base and J 5 bases, leaving 5 bases between the germline ends. The CDR3 coding sequence is TGTGCCAGCAGTTACTTATTAACCGGGGAGCTGTTTTTT. Translation gives CASSYLLTGELFF.

This chain uses TRBV6-5 with TRBJ1-2; no definite D call. Germline values: CDR1 MNHEY, CDR2 SVGAGI. The CDR3 is 11 residues long. The V end lost 6 bases, the J end lost 3 bases, and 5 bases lay between the germline ends. CDR3 sequence: CASRAYYGYTF. The DNA for the CDR3 is TGTGCCAGCAGGGCCTACTATGGCTACACCTTC.

The chain combines TRBV7-9 with TRBJ1-3; no firm D call. The CDR3 sequence is 17 residues long. Germline lookup yields CDR1 SEHNR and CDR2 FQNEAQ (reference sequence). Trimming removed 5 bases from V and 0 bases from J, with 17 bases in between. The DNA for the CDR3 is TGTGCCAGCAGCCTACTAAACTCGCTTCCCTCTGGAAACACCATATATTTT. This codes for CASSLLNSLPSGNTIYF.

V and J are TRBV27 and TRBJ1-5; D is possibly TRBD1 (5 bases). The CDR3 loop spans 17 amino acids. Germline-derived CDR1 and CDR2 are MNHEY and SMNVEV (reference sequence). Trimming pared 5 bases from V and 1 base from J, leaving 18 bases between. The CDR3 DNA reads TGTGCCAGCAGTCCCGGGGCTGGGGAGGGAAGCAATCAGCCCCAGCATTTT. It yields the protein CASSPGAGEGSNQPQHF.

The CDR3 DNA follows: TGTGCCAGCAGTTACCCAGGGGGCAATTCACCCCTCCACTTT. Its translation: CASSYPGGNSPLHF. V gene TRBV6-5 combines with J gene TRBJ1-6, with 8 bases aligning to TRBD1. Per the germline V gene, CDR1 is MNHEY and CDR2 is SVGAGI. This CDR3 region has 14 residues. V lost 2 bases, J lost 7 bases, and 1 base stayed unmatched.

V is TRBV10-3 and J is TRBJ2-5, with a tentative D call TRBD2 (6 bases). This CDR3 is 15 amino acids long. Germline lookup yields CDR1 ENHRY and CDR2 SYGVKD. Trimming left V 4 bases short and J 1 base short, with 13 bases between. The CDR3 region is CAISVGQGGQETQYF. The CDR3, as DNA: TGTGCCATCAGTGTCGGGCAGGGAGGCCAAGAGACCCAGTACTTC.

The genes are TRBV29-1 and TRBJ2-1; D not resolved. Trimming removed 7 bases at V and 6 bases at J, with 19 bases between. Germline V gene data show CDR1 as SQVTM and CDR2 as ANQGSEA. The CDR3 is 14 residues long. This CDR3 reads CSATSPPLSNEQFF. Here the CDR3 DNA reads TGCAGCGCCACATCACCCCCCCTCAGCAATGAGCAGTTCTTC.

The chain links TRBV6-5 to TRBJ1-1, with D uncertain. Germline V gene data show CDR1 as MNHEY and CDR2 as SVGAGI. The length of the CDR3 is 13 residues. V was pared by 7 bases and J by 4 bases, with 13 bases between. Written as DNA, the CDR3 is TGTGCCAGCATTCCCTCTGCAGGCACTGAAGCTTTCTTT. Translated: CASIPSAGTEAFF.

CDR3 sequence: CASSEGLAASYEQYF. CDR3 coding DNA: TGTGCCAGCAGTGAGGGACTAGCGGCCTCCTACGAGCAGTACTTC. The chain has TRBV6-1 and TRBJ2-7; 11 nucleotides line up with TRBD2. Germline loops: CDR1 MNHNS, CDR2 SASEGT. V lost 3 bases and J lost 0; bases outside the gene matches: 1. This CDR3 has 15 amino acids.

The V and J genes are TRBV14 and TRBJ1-4; the D is unclear. The V end lost 5 bases, the J end lost 3 bases, and 7 bases lay between the germline ends. Germline CDR1 SGHDN, CDR2 FVKESK. This CDR3 is built from 13 residues. The CDR3 sequence: CASSTRANEKLFF. As DNA, the CDR3 is TGTGCCAGCAGCACCCGGGCTAATGAAAAACTGTTTTTT.

This chain uses TRBV28 with TRBJ1-6, with D possibly TRBD1 on 6 matching bases. CDR1 MDHEN and CDR2 SYDVKM come from the germline V gene. The CDR3 is 13 amino acids. Deletions cut 8 bases from V and 7 bases from J, with 12 bases between. CDR3 DNA sequence: TGTGCCAGCCGGACAGCTCAGAATTCACCCCTCCACTTT. It encodes CASRTAQNSPLHF.

This clone was seen a few times. The V gene is TRBV18, the J gene TRBJ2-7; 7 bases align to TRBD1. The ends lost 4 bases at V and 3 bases at J; junction bases unmatched: 9. The CDR3 contains 15 residues. Germline CDR1 KGHSH, CDR2 LQKENI. CDR3 residues: CASSRNWDSHYEQYF. DNA for the CDR3: TGTGCCAGCTCACGGAACTGGGACAGTCACTACGAGCAGTACTTC.

The sample holds a few counts of this clone. In the same sample, other DNA sequences code for this CDR3. The chain couples TRBV7-3 to TRBJ2-1; TRBD1 matches at 9 bases. CDR1 is SGHTA, CDR2 FQGTGA, per germline. This CDR3 contains 15 residues. V shed 4 bases, J shed 7 bases, and the junction held 8 bases outside the gene matches. The CDR3 nucleotides are TGTGCCAGCAGCTCCCCGGGACAGGGAAGGAATGAGCAGTTCTTC. Its protein product is CASSSPGQGRNEQFF.

The CDR3 loop reads CASSLRQGVGNTEAFF. CDR3 bases: TGTGCCAGCTCACTTAGACAGGGGGTGGGGAACACTGAAGCTTTCTTT. This chain connects TRBV18 to TRBJ1-1, with 9 bases matching TRBD1. The CDR3 covers 16 residues. Germline CDR1 and CDR2: KGHSH and LQKENI. The V gene end was trimmed by 4 bases and the J gene end by 1 base; junction bases not matched to a gene: 7.

The rearrangement links TRBV9 to TRBJ2-1; 7 nucleotides agree with TRBD1. The ends lost 2 bases at V and 6 bases at J; junction bases unmatched: 8. The CDR3 extends over 15 amino acids. Germline CDR1 SGDLS, CDR2 YYNGEE. Here the CDR3 DNA reads TGTGCCAGCAGCGTTCAAGCAGGGGGACCCAATGAGCAGTTCTTC. Protein sequence: CASSVQAGGPNEQFF. The full variable domain, rest sourced from reference TRBV9 and TRBJ2-1, is DSGVTQTPKHLITATGQRVTLRCSPRSGDLSVYWYQQSLDQGLQFLIQYYNGEERAKGNILERFSAQQFPDLHSELNLSSLELGDSALYFCASSVQAGGPNEQFFGPGTRLTVL.

The chain employs TRBV16 and TRBJ1-5; D gene unclear. The CDR3 covers 12 residues. Per the germline V gene, CDR1 is KGHSY and CDR2 is FQNENV. Deletions cut 6 bases from V and 4 bases from J, with 7 bases between. CDR3 in amino acids: CASRTSNQPQHF. The CDR3 DNA is TGTGCCAGCAGAACCAGTAATCAGCCCCAGCATTTT.

Only a few counts were recorded for this clone. The chain uses TRBV18 and TRBJ1-2; TRBD1 agrees at 8 bases. The CDR3 is 15 residues long. V gave up 3 bases and J gave up 0 bases; unmatched junction bases: 3. Per germline, CDR1 KGHSH and CDR2 LQKENI. The CDR3 sequence: CASSPPTGANYGYTF. The CDR3 bases are TGTGCCAGCTCACCCCCGACAGGGGCTAACTATGGCTACACCTTC.

CDR3 DNA: TGCGCCAGCAGCTTGGACATAAATCAGCCCCAGCATTTT. Protein product: CASSLDINQPQHF. The chain links TRBV5-1 to TRBJ1-5; D is unclear. The germline V and J ends were trimmed by 0 bases and 4 bases, with 5 bases remaining between them. CDR3 length equals 13 residues. The germline V gene has CDR1 SGHRS and CDR2 YFSETQ.

This clone was seen only a few times. The V and J genes are TRBV7-9 and TRBJ1-2, with 7 bases that match TRBD1. V trimming: 5 bases; J trimming: 1 base; junction bases outside the gene matches: 4. The CDR3 extends over 14 amino acids. Germline loops: CDR1 SEHNR, CDR2 FQNEAQ (reference sequence). This CDR3 is CASSKGQRNYGYTF. CDR3 sequence (DNA): TGTGCCAGCAGCAAGGGACAGCGTAACTATGGCTACACCTTC. The variable domain in full, completed from reference TRBV7-9 and TRBJ1-2, reads DTGVSQNPRHKITKRGQNVTFRCDPISEHNRLYWYRQTLGQGPEFLTYFQNEAQLEKSRLLSDRFSAERPKGSFSTLEIQRTEQGDSAMYLCASSKGQRNYGYTFGSGTRLTVV.

The chain couples TRBV5-1 to TRBJ1-4, with D tentatively TRBD1 (5 bases). Germline lookup yields CDR1 SGHRS and CDR2 YFSETQ. The CDR3 consists of 15 residues. Trimming stripped 4 bases from V and 3 bases from J, with 13 bases between. The DNA of the CDR3 is TGCGCCAGCAGCAGGACCCCAGGGTCTAATGAAAAACTGTTTTTT. Amino acids: CASSRTPGSNEKLFF.

The chain combines TRBV5-1 with TRBJ1-5; 11 nucleotides line up with TRBD1. The CDR3 runs to 15 residues. V lost 4 bases to trimming and J lost 8 bases; unmatched junction nucleotides: 8. CDR1 and CDR2 (germline): SGHRS, YFSETQ. The CDR3 here is CASSPGTGGFEPQHF. In nucleotides, the CDR3 is TGCGCCAGCAGCCCGGGGACAGGGGGATTTGAGCCCCAGCATTTT.

The rearrangement links TRBV29-1 to TRBJ2-1; 10 bases are shared with TRBD2. CDR3 length: 17 residues. CDR1 SQVTM and CDR2 ANQGSEA come from the germline V gene. V was pared by 1 base and J by 1 base, with 7 bases of the junction left unmatched. The CDR3 sequence is CSVEAPLAGVSYNEQFF. The CDR3 DNA follows: TGCAGCGTTGAAGCTCCTCTAGCGGGAGTATCCTACAATGAGCAGTTCTTC.

The rearrangement joins TRBV24-1 to TRBJ2-7; 10 nucleotides line up with TRBD1. The ends lost 12 bases at V and 6 bases at J; junction bases unmatched: 10. Germline CDR1 and CDR2: KGHDR and SFDVKD. This CDR3 contains 13 residues. CDR3 in DNA: TGTGCCTCCTCCGGGACAGGGGCCTCCGAGCAGTACTTC. Its protein product is CASSGTGASEQYF.

The rearrangement joins TRBV6-5 to TRBJ1-5, with D perhaps matching TRBD1 (5 bases). V was shortened by 8 bases and J by 0 bases, with 14 bases between the two germline ends. CDR1 and CDR2 from the germline V gene are MNHEY and SVGAGI. The CDR3 sequence is 15 residues long. The CDR3 DNA reads as TGTGCCAGCTATCTCGGAGGGGTTAGCAATCAGCCCCAGCATTTT. It specifies CASYLGGVSNQPQHF.